This TCR beta chain emerged from a study of early stage breast cancer tumors. Trimming stripped 2 bases from V and 4 bases from J, with 11 bases between. This CDR3 contains 14 residues. CDR1 is KGHSH, CDR2 LQKENI, per germline. To note about this clone: Its antigen is unknown.

Points from the study as a whole: Commonly generated sequences made up most enriched TCRB sequences shared between patients. Bulk DNA sequencing of unsorted cells missed chain pairing and markers.

Generated by immunoSEQ multiplex PCR, the TCRdb table keeps only in-frame clones and is missing some. This table has some 30,000 clones, roughly 77% appearing once. V gene TRBV18 combines with J gene TRBJ2-5; a possible D gene is TRBD2 (5 bases). The receptor was derived from a person younger than 45 with breast cancer. The material sequenced was breast tumor tissue. CDR3 DNA sequence: TGTGCCAGCTCACCAGCCCGGGGTGGAGAGACCCAGTACTTC. It encodes CASSPARGGETQYF.